This is a list of T cell receptor beta chains from one sample in a study of T cell responses to AZD1222 COVID-19 vaccine. Using immunoSEQ multiplex PCR, the repertoire was profiled, and TCRdb retains in-frame clones only, with some absent. The table includes approximately 120,000 clones, about nine tenths detected once. The specimen comprised peripheral blood, sampled on day 0 of AZD1222 vaccination. These receptor sequences come from an adult in good health. The conserved cysteine and the conserved F or W are not part of the CDR3 here.

J gene: TRBJ2-1; V gene: TRBV5-6; CDR3 protein: ASSLLVPDLQF
J gene: TRBJ1-5; V gene: TRBV19; CDR3 protein: ASSTTGANQPQH
J gene: TRBJ2-1; V gene: TRBV6-5; CDR3 protein: ASSYAAVSYNEQF
J gene: TRBJ2-5; V gene: TRBV18; CDR3 protein: ASSPPAQGGETQY
J gene: TRBJ1-2; V gene: TRBV28; CDR3 protein: ASGSGRDRGLVSYGYT
J gene: TRBJ2-7; V gene: TRBV4-2; CDR3 protein: ASSQLGLAGGTSYEQY
J gene: TRBJ2-5; V gene: TRBV27; CDR3 protein: ASTGERSGAVRRETQY
J gene: TRBJ1-2; V gene: TRBV9; CDR3 protein: ASSVEGQGYYGYT
J gene: TRBJ1-2; V gene: TRBV27; CDR3 protein: ASSFGQGAGGYT
J gene: TRBJ1-6; V gene: TRBV12-5; CDR3 protein: ASGYGESRSPLH
J gene: TRBJ1-1; V gene: TRBV5-4; CDR3 protein: ASSPGPNTEAF
J gene: TRBJ1-4; V gene: TRBV11-1; CDR3 protein: ASSLVIENEKLF
J gene: TRBJ1-3; V gene: TRBV14; CDR3 protein: ASSPASGQGGRVVY